The 26 T cell receptor beta chains below all came from one sample that was sequenced in a study of technical replicates of blood from several donors. This table comes from immunoSEQ multiplex PCR, and its TCRdb copy is limited to in-frame clones, with some not included. The table lists about 97,000 clones, about 94% of them singletons. Sequencing input: T cells isolated from PBMCs. The receptors shown here come from a human donor in good health.

This chain joins TRBV5-8 and TRBJ2-1; TRBD2 matches 12 bases. With V trimmed by 4 bases and J by 4 bases, 6 bases remained unmatched. This CDR3 has 16 residues. Germline V lookup: CDR1 SGHTS, CDR2 YDEGEE. CDR3 bases: TGTGCCAGCAGCCCTTTACTAGCGGGGGGATACAATGAGCAGTTCTTC. It specifies CASSPLLAGGYNEQFF.

The CDR3 loop reads CASSSTVDRGSGELFF. The CDR3 coding sequence is TGTGCCAGCAGTTCAACTGTGGACAGGGGGTCCGGGGAGCTGTTTTTT. This rearrangement joins TRBV7-6 to TRBJ2-2; 10 positions agree with TRBD1. The CDR3 extends over 16 amino acids. Germline CDR1 is SGHVS and CDR2 is FNYEAQ. Unmatched junction bases numbered 10, after V lost 6 bases and J lost 6 bases. Filled out from reference TRBV7-6 and TRBJ2-2, the complete variable domain reads GAGVSQSPRYKVTKRGQDVALRCDPISGHVSLYWYRQALGQGPEFLTYFNYEAQQDKSGLPNDRFSAERPEGSISTLTIQRTEQRDSAMYRCASSSTVDRGSGELFFGEGSRLTVL.

The genes are TRBV4-3 and TRBJ2-1; TRBD2 matches 11 bases. CDR1 is LGHNA and CDR2 is YSLEER in the germline V gene. The V gene end was trimmed by 2 bases and the J gene end by 6 bases; junction bases not matched to a gene: 0. The CDR3 extends over 14 amino acids. DNA of the CDR3: TGCGCCAGCAGCCAAACTAGCGGGAGCAATGAGCAGTTCTTC. Translating it yields CASSQTSGSNEQFF.

The genes are TRBV5-1 and TRBJ1-4; TRBD1 might be the D (6 bases). Germline V CDR1 and CDR2: SGHRS, YFSETQ. The CDR3 has 16 amino acids. With 4 bases removed from V and 5 bases from J, the gap between germline ends came to 18 bases. CDR3 bases: TGCGCCAGCAGCCCTACTCCGGGACACCTAAATGAAAAACTGTTTTTT. Protein product: CASSPTPGHLNEKLFF.

The chain joins TRBV5-6 to TRBJ2-7; D call uncertain. Trimming shortened V by 1 base and J by 4 bases, and 9 bases separated the two germline ends. There are 13 residues in the CDR3. CDR1 is SGHDT and CDR2 is YYEEEE in the germline V gene. The CDR3 spells CASSLPGWYEQYF. CDR3 sequence (DNA): TGTGCCAGCAGCTTGCCGGGTTGGTACGAGCAGTACTTC.

The gene calls are TRBV6-5 and TRBJ2-7; D unclear. Trimming cost V 2 bases and J 4 bases, with 9 bases left between them. Germline CDR1 is MNHEY and CDR2 is SVGAGI. This CDR3 has 13 amino acids. As DNA, the CDR3 is TGTGCCAGCAGTTACAATCTTGTTTACGAGCAGTACTTC. This translates into CASSYNLVYEQYF.

The chain couples TRBV7-9 to TRBJ2-7; D remains unclear. Germline V gives CDR1 SEHNR, CDR2 FQNEAQ (reference sequence). This CDR3 spans 15 amino acids. V lost 1 base to trimming and J lost 4 bases, with 14 bases between them. DNA of the CDR3: TGTGCCAGCAGCTTAGTTGTCAGCCCCAGGTACGAGCAGTACTTC. Translation: CASSLVVSPRYEQYF.

The gene calls are TRBV9 and TRBJ1-5; D is unresolved. Per the germline V gene, CDR1 is SGDLS and CDR2 is YYNGEE. The V and J ends lost 0 bases and 6 bases respectively, with 10 bases between them. This CDR3 spans 14 amino acids. The CDR3 here is CASSVDGAVQPQHF. CDR3 DNA sequence: TGTGCCAGCAGCGTAGATGGTGCGGTTCAGCCCCAGCATTTT.

The V call is TRBV5-1, the J call TRBJ1-1; 7 nucleotides line up with TRBD1. The trim removed 1 base at V and 4 bases at J, leaving 1 base unmatched. This CDR3 comprises 13 residues. Germline V gives CDR1 SGHRS, CDR2 YFSETQ. CDR3 region: CASSLWTGTEAFF. In DNA, the CDR3 is TGCGCCAGCAGCTTGTGGACAGGCACTGAAGCTTTCTTT.

This clone was observed a handful of times. The chain links TRBV30 to TRBJ1-1; D gene ambiguous. There are 13 residues in the CDR3. V was shortened by 1 base and J by 3 bases, with 9 bases between the two germline ends. Germline values: CDR1 GTSNPN, CDR2 SVGIG (reference sequence). The CDR3 DNA follows: TGTGCCTGGAGTGCCAACTGGTACACTGAAGCTTTCTTT. It codes for CAWSANWYTEAFF.

V usage is TRBV2 and J usage is TRBJ2-5, with TRBD1 matching 8 bases. The CDR3 runs to 14 residues. V trimming: 7 bases; J trimming: 5 bases; junction bases outside the gene matches: 9. From germline, CDR1 is SNHLY and CDR2 FYNNEI. The CDR3 DNA reads as TGTGCCAGCATTAAACAGGGGGTGCAGGAGACCCAGTACTTC. Encoded protein: CASIKQGVQETQYF.

The rearrangement joins TRBV7-3 to TRBJ1-1; D unresolved. Trimming removed 3 bases from V and 0 bases from J, with 5 bases in between. This CDR3 is built from 13 residues. In germline, CDR1 is SGHTA, CDR2 FQGTGA. The CDR3 coding sequence is TGTGCCAGCAGCTTTTCTATGAACACTGAAGCTTTCTTT. Its protein is CASSFSMNTEAFF.

The rearrangement uses TRBV15 and TRBJ2-3; 10 nucleotides match TRBD1. This CDR3 contains 17 residues. Losses at the gene ends were 0 bases for V and 2 bases for J; bases not matched to a gene: 5. Germline-derived CDR1 and CDR2 are LNHNV and YYDKDF (reference sequence). The CDR3 loop is CATSRDMTGGFTDTQYF. The CDR3 DNA reads TGTGCCACCAGCAGAGATATGACAGGGGGCTTCACAGATACGCAGTATTTT.

The genes are TRBV18 and TRBJ2-3; possible D gene TRBD2, 6 bases. Trimming stripped 3 bases from V and 5 bases from J, with 9 bases between. This CDR3 comprises 13 residues. Germline V CDR1 and CDR2: KGHSH, LQKENI. CDR3 bases: TGTGCCAGCTCACCTCAGGGAGGAGATACGCAGTATTTT. This gives the protein CASSPQGGDTQYF. Together with reference TRBV18 and TRBJ2-3, the CDR3 gives the full variable domain: NAGVMQNPRHLVRRRGQEARLRCSPMKGHSHVYWYRQLPEEGLKFMVYLQKENIIDESGMPKERFSAEFPKEGPSILRIQQVVRGDSAAYFCASSPQGGDTQYFGPGTRLTVL.

The V gene is TRBV9, the J gene TRBJ1-1; D gene unclear. The CDR3 has 14 amino acids. Trimming took off 0 bases at V and 5 bases at J, with 11 bases between the two ends. Germline-derived CDR1 and CDR2 are SGDLS and YYNGEE. CDR3 residues: CASSVDRGWTEAFF. As DNA, the CDR3 is TGTGCCAGCAGCGTAGATCGGGGTTGGACTGAAGCTTTCTTT.

This clone has just one count. The J gene is TRBJ1-2, the V gene TRBV5-4, with a weak D call TRBD1 (5 bases). CDR1 SGHNT and CDR2 YYREEE come from the germline V gene (reference sequence). CDR3 length: 17 amino acids. The V and J ends lost 0 bases and 0 bases respectively, with 15 bases between them. DNA of the CDR3: TGTGCCAGCAGCTTGGGGAAGACAGTCAACGCTAACTATGGCTACACCTTC. This translates into CASSLGKTVNANYGYTF. The variable domain in full, with the rest retrieved from reference TRBV5-4 and TRBJ1-2, is ETGVTQSPTHLIKTRGQQVTLRCSSQSGHNTVSWYQQALGQGPQFIFQYYREEENGRGNFPPRFSGLQFPNYSSELNVNALELDDSALYLCASSLGKTVNANYGYTFGSGTRLTVV.

The chain employs TRBV4-3 and TRBJ2-2; tentatively, D is TRBD1 (5 bases). Trimming stripped 0 bases from V and 7 bases from J, with 15 bases between. Germline CDR1 is LGHNA and CDR2 is YSLEER. The CDR3 covers 16 residues. In DNA, the CDR3 is TGCGCCAGCAGCCAAGATCCCAGGGCTTTGGACGGGGAGCTGTTTTTT. It is translated as CASSQDPRALDGELFF.

The V gene is TRBV4-1, the J gene TRBJ2-3; D unclear. Trimming left V 2 bases short and J 2 bases short, with 5 bases between. Germline loops: CDR1 MGHRA, CDR2 YSYEKL. This CDR3 has 13 residues. The CDR3, as DNA: TGCGCCAGCAGCCAAACTTTCACAGATACGCAGTATTTT. Amino acids: CASSQTFTDTQYF.

The V gene is TRBV9, the J gene TRBJ1-2; possible D gene TRBD1, 5 bases. V was cut by 4 bases and J by 4 bases, with 14 bases left in between. Looked up from germline, CDR1 is SGDLS and CDR2 is YYNGEE. This CDR3 is 14 amino acids long. This chain's CDR3 is CASSPGQVGYGYTF. CDR3 DNA: TGTGCCAGCAGCCCCGGACAAGTCGGCTATGGCTACACCTTC.

The chain uses TRBV5-1 and TRBJ2-7; 12 bases are shared with TRBD2. This CDR3 spans 17 amino acids. Germline V CDR1 and CDR2: SGHRS, YFSETQ. With V trimmed by 2 bases and J by 2 bases, 8 bases remained unmatched. The CDR3 nucleotides read TGCGCCAGCAGCTTCCAGACTAGCGGGAGTATTCCCTACGAGCAGTACTTC. Amino acid sequence: CASSFQTSGSIPYEQYF.

The chain links TRBV10-3 to TRBJ1-2; possibly TRBD1 for D (5 bases). Trimming pared 3 bases from V and 0 bases from J, leaving 11 bases between. From germline, CDR1 is ENHRY and CDR2 SYGVKD. This CDR3 spans 15 amino acids. CDR3 bases: TGTGCCATCAGTGATCCGGACAAACCTAACTATGGCTACACCTTC. Its protein product is CAISDPDKPNYGYTF.

V gene TRBV28 combines with J gene TRBJ2-1, with 7 positions matching TRBD2. Germline assignment: CDR1 MDHEN and CDR2 SYDVKM. The CDR3 runs to 15 residues. J gave up 4 bases and V 8 bases, and 11 bases lay outside the gene matches. The DNA for the CDR3 is TGTGCCAGCTCGGGGGAGGGCCCCCAGTACAATGAGCAGTTCTTC. Translating it yields CASSGEGPQYNEQFF.

V usage is TRBV18 and J usage is TRBJ2-7, with D perhaps TRBD2 (5 bases). The V gene lost 2 bases and the J gene lost 7 bases, with 15 bases spanning the gap. The germline V gene has CDR1 KGHSH and CDR2 LQKENI. The CDR3 sequence is 14 residues long. The CDR3 region is CASSPEGRLREQYF. CDR3 nucleotides: TGTGCCAGCTCACCAGAAGGGAGACTGAGAGAGCAGTACTTC. Supplemented by reference TRBV18 and TRBJ2-7, the full variable domain reads NAGVMQNPRHLVRRRGQEARLRCSPMKGHSHVYWYRQLPEEGLKFMVYLQKENIIDESGMPKERFSAEFPKEGPSILRIQQVVRGDSAAYFCASSPEGRLREQYFGPGTRLTVT.

This chain uses TRBV9 with TRBJ2-7; TRBD1 might be the D (6 bases). The CDR3 is 15 amino acids. CDR1 is SGDLS and CDR2 is YYNGEE in the germline V gene. Trimming removed 4 bases at V and 5 bases at J, with 19 bases between. CDR3 bases: TGTGCCAGCAGCCCCCGACAGGAAATAAGGAACGAGCAGTACTTC. Amino acids: CASSPRQEIRNEQYF.

This clone was counted between two and nine times. The V and J genes are TRBV6-1 and TRBJ2-3; weak D call: TRBD1 (6 bases). The germline V and J ends were trimmed by 2 bases and 0 bases, with 12 bases remaining between them. CDR1 and CDR2 from the germline V gene are MNHNS and SASEGT. The length of the CDR3 is 16 residues. The CDR3 sequence: CASSEIGQSSTDTQYF. CDR3 DNA: TGTGCCAGCAGTGAAATCGGACAGTCCAGCACAGATACGCAGTATTTT.

In DNA, the CDR3 is TGTGCCTGGGACAGGGGAGTCTATGGCTACACCTTC. It specifies CAWDRGVYGYTF. The chain combines TRBV30 with TRBJ1-2; the match to TRBD1 covers 8 bases. CDR3 length equals 12 residues. The trim removed 5 bases at V and 4 bases at J, leaving 3 bases unmatched. In germline, CDR1 is GTSNPN, CDR2 SVGIG (reference sequence). The whole variable domain, filled in from reference TRBV30 and TRBJ1-2, reads SQTIHQWPATLVQPVGSPLSLECTVEGTSNPNLYWYRQAAGRGLQLLFYSVGIGQISSEVPQNLSASRPQDRQFILSSKKLLLSDSGFYLCAWDRGVYGYTFGSGTRLTVV.